Only a few counts were recorded for the clone carrying this T cell receptor beta chain. Its specificity is unknown. The sample originates from a study of vaccination and CD4 T cells after COVID-19. For the study at large: The post-COVID samples were taken a median approximately 14 weeks after diagnosis, anywhere from 35 to 161. Cultures that served as controls received a CEFX pool, an HIV-1 Nef pool, or no peptide.

The Oncomine TCR Beta short-read assay sequenced DNA from cultured CD4+ T cells. MiXCR was run by TCRdb on the PCR reads, yielding one entry per CDR3 protein. In the table there are under 20,000 distinct CDR3 sequences, more than 25% of which are singletons. The V end lost 0 bases, the J end lost 3 bases, and 13 bases lay between the germline ends. CDR3 size: 16 residues. Germline values: CDR1 SGHNT, CDR2 YYREEE (reference sequence). Indicated treatment: approximately 10-day PBMC culture with coronavirus spike peptide pools or control peptides (ViraFEST assay). Specimen: cultured CD4+ T cells from blood. This sequence joins TRBV5-4 and TRBJ1-5, with D possibly being TRBD1 (5 bases). The sequence was obtained from a human donor with COVID-19. CDR3 DNA: TGTGCCAGCAGCTTGGGGGGAACAGGTACCAATCAGCCCCAGCATTTT. This gives the protein CASSLGGTGTNQPQHF.